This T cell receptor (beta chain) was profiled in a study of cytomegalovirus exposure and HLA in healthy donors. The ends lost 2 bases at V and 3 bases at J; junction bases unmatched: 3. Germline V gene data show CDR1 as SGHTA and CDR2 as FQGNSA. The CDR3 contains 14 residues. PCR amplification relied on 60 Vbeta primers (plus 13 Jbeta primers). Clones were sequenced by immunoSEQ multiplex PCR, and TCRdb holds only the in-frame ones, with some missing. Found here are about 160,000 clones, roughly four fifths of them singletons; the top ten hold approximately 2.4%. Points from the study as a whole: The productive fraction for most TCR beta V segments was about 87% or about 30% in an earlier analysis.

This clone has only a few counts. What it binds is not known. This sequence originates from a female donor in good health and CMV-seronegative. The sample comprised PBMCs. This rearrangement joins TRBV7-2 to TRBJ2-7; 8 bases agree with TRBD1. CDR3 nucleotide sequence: TGTGCCAGCAGCTTACGACAGGGGATCTACGAGCAGTACTTC. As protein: CASSLRQGIYEQYF.